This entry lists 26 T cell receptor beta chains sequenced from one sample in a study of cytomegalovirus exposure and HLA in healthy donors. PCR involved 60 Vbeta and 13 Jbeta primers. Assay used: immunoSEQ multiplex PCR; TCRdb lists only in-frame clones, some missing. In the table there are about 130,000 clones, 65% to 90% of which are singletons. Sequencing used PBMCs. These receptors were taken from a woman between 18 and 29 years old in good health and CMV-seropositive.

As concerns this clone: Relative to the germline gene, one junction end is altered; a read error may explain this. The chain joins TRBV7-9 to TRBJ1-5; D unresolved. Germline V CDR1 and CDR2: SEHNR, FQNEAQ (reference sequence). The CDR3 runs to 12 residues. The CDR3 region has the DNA TGTTCCAGCAGCTCCCTCAATCAGCCCCAGCATTTT. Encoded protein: CSSSSLNQPQHF.

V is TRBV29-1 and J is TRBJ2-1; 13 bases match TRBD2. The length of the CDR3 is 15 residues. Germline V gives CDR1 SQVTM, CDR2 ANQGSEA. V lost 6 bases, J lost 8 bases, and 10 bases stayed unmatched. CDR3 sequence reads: CSVGPTSGGAHEQFF. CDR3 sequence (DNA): TGCAGCGTAGGGCCCACTAGCGGGGGGGCCCATGAGCAGTTCTTC.

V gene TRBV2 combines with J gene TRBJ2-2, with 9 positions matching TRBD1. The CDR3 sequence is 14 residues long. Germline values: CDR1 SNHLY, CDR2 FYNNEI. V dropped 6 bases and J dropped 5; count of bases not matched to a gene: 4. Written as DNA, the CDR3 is TGTGCCAGCAGGCCCGGGACAGGGACCGGGGAGCTGTTTTTT. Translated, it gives CASRPGTGTGELFF. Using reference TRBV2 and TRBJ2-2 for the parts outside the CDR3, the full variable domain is EPEVTQTPSHQVTQMGQEVILRCVPISNHLYFYWYRQILGQKVEFLVSFYNNEISEKSEIFDDQFSVERPDGSNFTLKIRSTKLEDSAMYFCASRPGTGTGELFFGEGSRLTVL.

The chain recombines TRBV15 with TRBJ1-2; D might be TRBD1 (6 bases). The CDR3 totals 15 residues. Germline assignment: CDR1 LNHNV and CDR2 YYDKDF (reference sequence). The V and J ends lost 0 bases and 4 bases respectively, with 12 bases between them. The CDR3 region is CATSRDGGAGYGYTF. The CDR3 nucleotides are TGTGCCACCAGCAGAGATGGGGGGGCGGGCTATGGCTACACCTTC. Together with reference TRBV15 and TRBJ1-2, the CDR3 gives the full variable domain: DAMVIQNPRYQVTQFGKPVTLSCSQTLNHNVMYWYQQKSSQAPKLLFHYYDKDFNNEADTPDNFQSRRPNTSFCFLDIRSPGLGDTAMYLCATSRDGGAGYGYTFGSGTRLTVV.

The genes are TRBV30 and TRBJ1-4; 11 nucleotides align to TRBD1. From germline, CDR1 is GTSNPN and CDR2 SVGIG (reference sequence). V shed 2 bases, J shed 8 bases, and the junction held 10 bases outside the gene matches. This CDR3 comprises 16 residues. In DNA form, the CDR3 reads TGTGCCTGGAGTCTGACTCAGGGGACAGGGGGAGAAAAACTGTTTTTT. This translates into CAWSLTQGTGGEKLFF.

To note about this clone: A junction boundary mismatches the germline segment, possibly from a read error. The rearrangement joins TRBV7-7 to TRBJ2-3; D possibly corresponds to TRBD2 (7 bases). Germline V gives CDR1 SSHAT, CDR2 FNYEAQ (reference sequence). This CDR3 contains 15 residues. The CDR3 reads CASSPLGGGADTQYF. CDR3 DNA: TGTGCTAGCAGCCCTCTGGGGGGGGGCGCAGATACGCAGTATTTT.

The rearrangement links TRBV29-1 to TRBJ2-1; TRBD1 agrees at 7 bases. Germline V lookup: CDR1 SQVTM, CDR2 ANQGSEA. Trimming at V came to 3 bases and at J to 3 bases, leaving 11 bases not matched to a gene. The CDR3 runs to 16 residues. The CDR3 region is CSVDGQGVHYYNEQFF. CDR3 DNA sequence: TGCAGCGTTGATGGCCAGGGGGTCCACTACTACAATGAGCAGTTCTTC.

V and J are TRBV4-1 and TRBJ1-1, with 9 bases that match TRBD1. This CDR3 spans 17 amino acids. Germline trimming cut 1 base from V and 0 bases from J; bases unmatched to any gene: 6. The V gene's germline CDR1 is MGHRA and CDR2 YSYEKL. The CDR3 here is CASSQAEQGAVNTEAFF. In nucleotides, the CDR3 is TGCGCCAGCAGCCAAGCAGAACAGGGGGCAGTGAACACTGAAGCTTTCTTT.

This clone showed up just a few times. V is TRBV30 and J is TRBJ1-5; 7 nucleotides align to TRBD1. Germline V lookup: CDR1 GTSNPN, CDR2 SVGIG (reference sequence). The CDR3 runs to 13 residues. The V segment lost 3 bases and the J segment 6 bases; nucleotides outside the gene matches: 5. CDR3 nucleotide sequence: TGTGCCTGGAGCCGACAGGGTAGTCAGCCCCAGCATTTT. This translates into CAWSRQGSQPQHF.

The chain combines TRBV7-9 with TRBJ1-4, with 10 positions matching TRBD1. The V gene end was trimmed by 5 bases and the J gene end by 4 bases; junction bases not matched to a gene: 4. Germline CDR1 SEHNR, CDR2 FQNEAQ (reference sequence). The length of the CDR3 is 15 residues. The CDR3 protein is CASSDGQGGNEKLFF. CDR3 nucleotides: TGTGCCAGCAGCGATGGACAGGGGGGTAATGAAAAACTGTTTTTT. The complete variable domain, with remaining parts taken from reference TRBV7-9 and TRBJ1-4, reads DTGVSQNPRHKITKRGQNVTFRCDPISEHNRLYWYRQTLGQGPEFLTYFQNEAQLEKSRLLSDRFSAERPKGSFSTLEIQRTEQGDSAMYLCASSDGQGGNEKLFFGSGTQLSVL.

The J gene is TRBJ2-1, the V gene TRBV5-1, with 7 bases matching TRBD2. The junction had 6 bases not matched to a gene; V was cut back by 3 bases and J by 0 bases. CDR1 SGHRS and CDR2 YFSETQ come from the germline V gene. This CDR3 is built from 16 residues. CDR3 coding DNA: TGCGCCAGCAGCTCCTACGGGGGGACCTCCTACAATGAGCAGTTCTTC. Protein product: CASSSYGGTSYNEQFF.

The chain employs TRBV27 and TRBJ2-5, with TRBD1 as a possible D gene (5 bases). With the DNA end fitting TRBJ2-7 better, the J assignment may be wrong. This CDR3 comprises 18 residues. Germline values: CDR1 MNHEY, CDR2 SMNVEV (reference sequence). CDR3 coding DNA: TGTGCCAGCAGTTTAACAGGATACGACAGTGAAAGCTCCTACGAGCAGTACTTC. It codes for CASSLTGYDSESSYEQYF.

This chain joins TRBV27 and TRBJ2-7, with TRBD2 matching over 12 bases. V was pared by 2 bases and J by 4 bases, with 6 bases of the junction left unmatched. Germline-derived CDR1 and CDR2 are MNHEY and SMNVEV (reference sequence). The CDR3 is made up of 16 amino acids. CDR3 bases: TGTGCCAGCAGTTTAGAAGGACTAGCGGGGATTTACGAGCAGTACTTC. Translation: CASSLEGLAGIYEQYF.

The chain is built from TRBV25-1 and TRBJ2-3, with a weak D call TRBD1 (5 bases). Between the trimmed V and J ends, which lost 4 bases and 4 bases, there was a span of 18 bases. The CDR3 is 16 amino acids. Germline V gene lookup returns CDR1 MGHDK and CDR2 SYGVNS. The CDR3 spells CASSGGGVPPPDTQYF. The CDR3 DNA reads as TGTGCCAGCAGTGGGGGCGGCGTACCCCCCCCAGATACGCAGTATTTT.

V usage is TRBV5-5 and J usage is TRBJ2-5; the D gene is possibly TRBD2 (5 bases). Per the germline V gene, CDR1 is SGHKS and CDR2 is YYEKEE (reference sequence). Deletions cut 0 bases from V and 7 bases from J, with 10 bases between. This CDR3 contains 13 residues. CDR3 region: CASSLDWAGTQYF. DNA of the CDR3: TGTGCCAGCAGCTTGGACTGGGCGGGGACCCAGTACTTC.

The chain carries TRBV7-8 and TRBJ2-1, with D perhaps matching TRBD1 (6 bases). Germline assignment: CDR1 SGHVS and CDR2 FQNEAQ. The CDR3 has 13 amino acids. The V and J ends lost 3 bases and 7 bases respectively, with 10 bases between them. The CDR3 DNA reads TGTGCCAGCAGCTTTGACAGGTTGAATGAGCAGTTCTTC. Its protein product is CASSFDRLNEQFF.

CDR3 residues: CASSDPGQGDGYTF. The CDR3 region has the DNA TGTGCCAGCAGTGACCCCGGACAGGGTGATGGCTACACCTTC. V is TRBV25-1 and J is TRBJ1-2; 8 bases align to TRBD1. From germline, CDR1 is MGHDK and CDR2 SYGVNS. This CDR3 is 14 amino acids long. V shed 3 bases, J shed 6 bases, and the junction held 6 bases outside the gene matches.

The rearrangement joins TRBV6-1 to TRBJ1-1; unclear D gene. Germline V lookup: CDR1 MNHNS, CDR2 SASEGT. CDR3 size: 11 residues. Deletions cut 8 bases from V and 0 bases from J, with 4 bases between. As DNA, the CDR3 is TGTGCCAGCGTCATGAACACTGAAGCTTTCTTT. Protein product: CASVMNTEAFF.

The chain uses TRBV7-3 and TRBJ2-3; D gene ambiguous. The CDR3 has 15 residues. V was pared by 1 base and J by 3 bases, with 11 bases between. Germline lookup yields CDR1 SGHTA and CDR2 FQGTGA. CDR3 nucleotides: TGTGCCAGCAGCTTAATGGTCACAACAACAGATACGCAGTATTTT. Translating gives CASSLMVTTTDTQYF.

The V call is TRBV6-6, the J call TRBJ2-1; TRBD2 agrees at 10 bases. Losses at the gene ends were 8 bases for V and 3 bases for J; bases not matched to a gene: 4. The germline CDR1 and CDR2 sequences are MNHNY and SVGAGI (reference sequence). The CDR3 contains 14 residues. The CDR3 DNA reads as TGTGCCAGCGGCCTAGCGGGAGACTACAATGAGCAGTTCTTC. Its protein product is CASGLAGDYNEQFF.

CDR3 DNA: TGTGCCAGCAGAGGGAACAGGGACCTCAACACTGAAGCTTTCTTT. It translates to CASRGNRDLNTEAFF. The chain joins TRBV7-3 to TRBJ1-1; TRBD1 is a possible D gene (6 bases). CDR3 length equals 15 residues. Trimming took 6 bases from V and 2 from J, leaving 16 bases between them. The germline gives CDR1 SGHTA, CDR2 FQGTGA.

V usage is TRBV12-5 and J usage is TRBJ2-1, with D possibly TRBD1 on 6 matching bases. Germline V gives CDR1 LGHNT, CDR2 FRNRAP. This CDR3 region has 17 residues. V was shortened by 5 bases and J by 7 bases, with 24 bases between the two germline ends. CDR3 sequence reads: CASGIGTWGQGKNEQFF. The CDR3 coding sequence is TGTGCTAGTGGTATTGGTACATGGGGGCAGGGGAAGAATGAGCAGTTCTTC. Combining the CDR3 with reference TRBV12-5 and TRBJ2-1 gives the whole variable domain DARVTQTPRHKVTEMGQEVTMRCQPILGHNTVFWYRQTMMQGLELLAYFRNRAPLDDSGMPKDRFSAEMPDATLATLKIQPSEPRDSAVYFCASGIGTWGQGKNEQFFGPGTRLTVL.

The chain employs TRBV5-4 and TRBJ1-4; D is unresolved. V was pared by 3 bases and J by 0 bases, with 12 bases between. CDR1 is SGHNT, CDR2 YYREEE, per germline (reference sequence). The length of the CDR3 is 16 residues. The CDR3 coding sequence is TGTGCCAGCAGCTCTGGACTTTTTGCAACTAATGAAAAACTGTTTTTT. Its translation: CASSSGLFATNEKLFF.

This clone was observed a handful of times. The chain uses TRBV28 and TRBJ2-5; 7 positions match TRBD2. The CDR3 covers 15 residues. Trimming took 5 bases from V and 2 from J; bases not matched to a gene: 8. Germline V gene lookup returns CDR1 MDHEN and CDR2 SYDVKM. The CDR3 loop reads CASSLGTTTQETQYF. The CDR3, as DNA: TGTGCCAGCAGTCTAGGGACTACGACACAAGAGACCCAGTACTTC.

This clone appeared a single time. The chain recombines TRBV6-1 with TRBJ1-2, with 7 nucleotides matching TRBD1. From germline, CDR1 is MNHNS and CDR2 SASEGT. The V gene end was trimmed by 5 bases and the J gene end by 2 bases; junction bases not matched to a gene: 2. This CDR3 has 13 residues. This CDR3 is CASSLTGNYGYTF. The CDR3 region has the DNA TGTGCCAGCAGTCTGACAGGGAACTATGGCTACACCTTC.

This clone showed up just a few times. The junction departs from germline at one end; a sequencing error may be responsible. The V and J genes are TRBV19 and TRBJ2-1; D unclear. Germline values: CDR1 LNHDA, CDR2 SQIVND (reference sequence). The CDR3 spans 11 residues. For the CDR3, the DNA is TGTGCCAGTAGTTCTAAACGGCGGTTCGTCTTC. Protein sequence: CASSSKRRFVF.